This T cell receptor (beta chain) was found in a study of blood T cells in healthy people across ages. Study-wide findings and caveats: A greater number of naive CD4+ cells and higher diversity distinguished long-lived donors from aged donors. Naive and antigen-experienced cells were not separated, limiting conclusive comparison. Samples with more naive T cells showed higher observed beta diversity.

CDR3 length equals 12 residues. CDR1 and CDR2 from the germline V gene are SGHTA and FQGNSA. The V gene lost 4 bases and the J gene lost 6 bases, with 8 bases spanning the gap. A J-beta primer mix and a sample-barcoded 5' primer were used in a second PCR of roughly 6 to 11 cycles. Every sample produced at least 2.5 million CDR3-containing paired-end reads. TCRdb fed the 5' RACE reads into MiXCR, producing one record per CDR3 protein. The sample lists a few hundred thousand distinct CDR3 sequences; roughly half were seen once. In its sample, this clonotype was seen many times. No antigen is known for it.

What was sequenced was blood. The J gene is TRBJ2-3, the V gene TRBV7-2; D may be TRBD2 (5 bases). The sequence derives from a man in his fifties or sixties in good health. DNA of the CDR3: TGTGCCAGCAGCTCCGGACTGGATACGCAGTATTTT. It is translated as CASSSGLDTQYF.